The 7 T cell receptor beta chains given below trace back to one sample, sequenced in a study of quantifying T cell responses using KT2 cells. Background on the study: cDNA was made from DNase-treated RNA using alpha and beta constant primers.

An oligo carrying a UMI was ligated to the cDNA 3' end. The first PCR ran 4 to 5 cycles with an equimolar RC1.1 and RC1.2 beta primer mix. TCRdb reprocessed the UMI-ligation and nested PCR reads via MiXCR and lists one record per CDR3 protein. The data contain tens of thousands of distinct CDR3 sequences, 9% to 15% of them singletons. Sequencing input: PBMCs spiked with cells of the T cell clone KT2. These receptors all come from a human donor.

This clonotype has a count of ten or more. The chain links TRBV6-6 to TRBJ1-4, with D possibly being TRBD1 (5 bases). This CDR3 is built from 12 residues. From germline, CDR1 is MNHNY and CDR2 SVGAGI (reference sequence). With 10 bases removed from V and 7 bases from J, the gap between germline ends came to 13 bases. The CDR3 sequence: CATGSQGEKLFF. In nucleotides, the CDR3 is TGTGCCACCGGGAGCCAGGGTGAAAAACTGTTTTTT.

This clonotype was found a few times. This chain connects TRBV7-3 to TRBJ2-1; maybe TRBD2 (5 bases). V was clipped by 2 bases and J by 7 bases, with 18 bases between them. CDR1 is SGHTA and CDR2 is FQGTGA in the germline V gene. The CDR3 length is 16 residues. Here the CDR3 reads CASSLSPRGGSNEQFF. CDR3 nucleotides: TGTGCCAGCAGCTTATCCCCCCGAGGCGGGTCGAATGAGCAGTTCTTC.

This sequence joins TRBV12-3 or TRBV12-4 and TRBJ1-3; D gene ambiguous. V dropped 6 bases and J dropped 4 bases, with 13 bases sitting between them. CDR3 size: 14 residues. The DNA of the CDR3 is TGTGCCAGCAGAGACCCCCTCGGGGGAAACACCATATATTTT. Residues: CASRDPLGGNTIYF.

Only a few counts were recorded for this clonotype. The chain carries TRBV30 and TRBJ1-2, with 7 bases matching TRBD1. Germline V lookup: CDR1 GTSNPN, CDR2 SVGIG (reference sequence). V lost 2 bases to trimming and J lost 4 bases; unmatched junction nucleotides: 10. This CDR3 contains 15 residues. The CDR3 reads CAWSPDRVRGYGYTF. DNA for the CDR3: TGTGCCTGGAGTCCCGACAGGGTTCGCGGCTATGGCTACACCTTC.

This clonotype appeared many times. The V and J genes are TRBV4-3 and TRBJ1-2, with 7 nucleotides matching TRBD1. The CDR3 length is 15 residues. Germline V gene lookup returns CDR1 LGHNA and CDR2 YSLEER. The V segment lost 0 bases and the J segment 4 bases; nucleotides outside the gene matches: 5. The CDR3 reads CASSQELQGSYGYTF. As DNA, the CDR3 is TGCGCCAGCAGCCAAGAACTACAGGGGAGCTATGGCTACACCTTC.

The chain joins TRBV9 to TRBJ2-3, with TRBD2 identical over 9 bases. Germline trimming cut 2 bases from V and 1 base from J; bases unmatched to any gene: 11. The CDR3 covers 18 residues. The germline V gene encodes CDR1 SGDLS and CDR2 YYNGEE. The CDR3 DNA is TGTGCCAGCAGCGTCAGCGGGGCTAGCGGGACATGCACAGATACGCAGTATTTT. It specifies CASSVSGASGTCTDTQYF.

The chain recombines TRBV11-3 with TRBJ2-1, with D hard to call. The V gene's germline CDR1 is SGHNT and CDR2 YENEEA. The CDR3 contains 13 residues. V gave up 1 base and J gave up 4 bases, with 5 bases separating them. CDR3 nucleotide sequence: TGTGCCAGCAGCTTAGGACTTTACAATGAGCAGTTCTTC. Its protein is CASSLGLYNEQFF.